These 26 T cell receptor beta chains were sequenced from one sample in a study of shared clonotypes between healthy human individuals. Sequencing was performed with immunoSEQ multiplex PCR; in TCRdb, only in-frame clones are kept and a portion is missing. The table lists 2 million to 2.5 million clones, just under 95% of them singletons, with 0.37% in the top ten. Sequencing used naive CD4+ T cells from PBMCs. Subset: CD45RA+ positively selected. These receptor sequences come from a man younger than 30 in good health. Some clones in this sample may be carry-over from other donors' samples.

The CDR3 spells CASSPEGRNYGYTF. The CDR3 nucleotides read TGTGCCAGCAGCCCCGAGGGACGGAACTATGGCTACACCTTC. The chain recombines TRBV7-3 with TRBJ1-2, with a tentative D call TRBD1 (5 bases). Per germline, CDR1 SGHTA and CDR2 FQGTGA. Trimming removed 5 bases at V and 2 bases at J, with 12 bases between. The CDR3 spans 14 residues.

The rearrangement joins TRBV11-2 to TRBJ2-4; 10 nucleotides agree with TRBD2. Germline CDR1 reads SGHAT; CDR2 reads FQNNGV. The CDR3 consists of 16 residues. V lost 6 bases, J lost 7 bases, and 12 bases stayed unmatched. CDR3 bases: TGTGCCAGCAGGAGAGGACTAGCGGAGGGAAACAACATTCAGTACTTC. Protein product: CASRRGLAEGNNIQYF.

V gene TRBV10-1 combines with J gene TRBJ2-7; D gene ambiguous. Per germline, CDR1 WNHNN and CDR2 SYGVQD (reference sequence). The CDR3 contains 12 residues. V shed 3 bases and J shed 6 bases, with 9 bases lying between them. CDR3 protein: CASSDRSVEQYF. The CDR3 nucleotides are TGCGCCAGCAGTGATCGTTCGGTCGAGCAGTACTTC.

The chain joins TRBV6-5 to TRBJ2-7; the D is unclear. The V gene's germline CDR1 is MNHEY and CDR2 SVGAGI. V lost 7 bases, J lost 3 bases, and 16 bases lay in between. This CDR3 comprises 14 residues. The CDR3 loop reads CASIRSLVGYEQYF. Written as DNA, the CDR3 is TGTGCCAGCATTCGGAGCCTGGTCGGCTACGAGCAGTACTTC.

The V call is TRBV28, the J call TRBJ2-2; the D gene is possibly TRBD1 (6 bases). Germline-derived CDR1 and CDR2 are MDHEN and SYDVKM. Trimming stripped 10 bases from V and 3 bases from J, with 9 bases between. This CDR3 has 12 amino acids. The CDR3 protein is CATHRDTGELFF. The CDR3 DNA is TGTGCCACTCACAGGGACACCGGGGAGCTGTTTTTT.

This chain links TRBV6-5 with TRBJ2-2; possibly TRBD1 for D (6 bases). This CDR3 has 14 residues. The germline V and J ends were trimmed by 2 bases and 12 bases, with 16 bases remaining between them. CDR1 and CDR2 from the germline V gene are MNHEY and SVGAGI. The CDR3 DNA is TGTGCCAGCAGTTACGGATCACAGGGATTGAAGCTGTTTTTT. Protein: CASSYGSQGLKLFF.

This clone was seen once. V and J are TRBV7-3 and TRBJ1-2; D is perhaps TRBD1 (5 bases). CDR1 and CDR2 from the germline V gene are SGHTA and FQGTGA. The CDR3 spans 13 residues. Trimming took off 2 bases at V and 8 bases at J, with 12 bases between the two ends. The CDR3 region has the DNA TGTGCCAGCAGCTTAGAGGGGCTCGGAGGCTACACCTTC. It is translated as CASSLEGLGGYTF. The full variable domain, with the rest looked up from reference TRBV7-3 and TRBJ1-2, is GAGVSQTPSNKVTEKGKYVELRCDPISGHTALYWYRQSLGQGPEFLIYFQGTGAADDSGLPNDRFFAVRPEGSVSTLKIQRTERGDSAVYLCASSLEGLGGYTFGSGTRLTVV.

The rearrangement joins TRBV28 to TRBJ2-7, with D possibly being TRBD1 (6 bases). The CDR3 has 15 residues. Trimming left V 5 bases short and J 3 bases short, with 17 bases between. The V gene's germline CDR1 is MDHEN and CDR2 SYDVKM. As DNA, the CDR3 is TGTGCCAGCAGTCCCCCCGGGACAAGATTCTACGAGCAGTACTTC. Protein product: CASSPPGTRFYEQYF. Filled out from reference TRBV28 and TRBJ2-7, the complete variable domain reads DVKVTQSSRYLVKRTGEKVFLECVQDMDHENMFWYRQDPGLGLRLIYFSYDVKMKEKGDIPEGYSVSREKKERFSLILESASTNQTSMYLCASSPPGTRFYEQYFGPGTRLTVT.

This clone is a singleton in its sample. J is TRBJ1-2 and V is TRBV18, with 7 bases identical to TRBD1. This CDR3 has 14 amino acids. Germline V gene lookup returns CDR1 KGHSH and CDR2 LQKENI. V lost 3 bases to trimming and J lost 7 bases; unmatched junction nucleotides: 8. The DNA for the CDR3 is TGTGCCAGCTCACCGTCGACAGGGAGGGGTGGCTACACCTTC. It encodes CASSPSTGRGGYTF.

V gene TRBV5-5 combines with J gene TRBJ1-4, with D perhaps matching TRBD1 (5 bases). The CDR3 runs 14 residues. CDR1 SGHKS and CDR2 YYEKEE come from the germline V gene (reference sequence). Trimming shortened V by 5 bases and J by 8 bases, and 16 bases separated the two germline ends. The CDR3 DNA reads as TGTGCCAGCAGGTCGTCAGGGACTGGCGAAAAACTGTTTTTT. Protein: CASRSSGTGEKLFF.

CDR3 DNA: TGTGCCAGCAGTGAATTACCGAGCTACAATGAGCAGTTCTTC. Amino acids: CASSELPSYNEQFF. V and J are TRBV2 and TRBJ2-1; D uncertain. Germline-derived CDR1 and CDR2 are SNHLY and FYNNEI. Trimming cost V 2 bases and J 3 bases, with 8 bases left between them. The CDR3 runs 14 residues.

This chain links TRBV2 with TRBJ2-7; D may be TRBD1 (6 bases). The CDR3 is made up of 14 amino acids. Germline CDR1 SNHLY, CDR2 FYNNEI. V lost 9 bases and J lost 3, with 18 bases in between. This chain's CDR3 is CASTPGVTLYEQYF. The CDR3 DNA sequence: TGTGCCAGTACCCCAGGGGTGACACTCTACGAGCAGTACTTC.

V is TRBV30 and J is TRBJ2-5; the D gene is possibly TRBD2 (5 bases). Germline V gene data show CDR1 as GTSNPN and CDR2 as SVGIG (reference sequence). The CDR3 totals 13 residues. The ends were cut back, 3 bases at V and 3 bases at J, with 11 bases in the middle. CDR3 bases: TGTGCCTGGAGCAGAGGGCAGGAAGAGACCCAGTACTTC. It codes for CAWSRGQEETQYF.

The chain joins TRBV27 to TRBJ2-1, with 8 bases lining up with TRBD2. This CDR3 is 13 amino acids long. Germline V gives CDR1 MNHEY, CDR2 SMNVEV (reference sequence). The V and J ends lost 8 bases and 12 bases, in that order; junction bases with no gene match: 12. The CDR3 is CASASGSWVRQFF. The CDR3 DNA sequence: TGTGCCAGCGCAAGCGGGAGTTGGGTTCGGCAGTTCTTC.

The rearrangement links TRBV18 to TRBJ2-7; 7 bases fit TRBD1. The CDR3 covers 13 residues. Germline trimming cut 5 bases from V and 4 bases from J; bases unmatched to any gene: 5. Germline CDR1 KGHSH, CDR2 LQKENI. The CDR3 DNA follows: TGTGCCAGCTCAGGGGGACAGAGTTACGAGCAGTACTTC. It is translated as CASSGGQSYEQYF.

This clone occurred a few times. The gene calls are TRBV7-9 and TRBJ2-1; D is ambiguous. This CDR3 has 14 amino acids. V lost 3 bases and J 6 bases, leaving 12 bases between the germline ends. Germline assignment: CDR1 SEHNR and CDR2 FQNEAQ (reference sequence). The CDR3 sequence: CASSFLLGLNEQFF. DNA for the CDR3: TGTGCCAGCAGCTTCCTTCTAGGCCTCAATGAGCAGTTCTTC.

This chain uses TRBV5-1 with TRBJ2-1; D is tentatively TRBD1 or TRBD2 (5 bases each). V was cut by 5 bases and J by 8 bases, with 14 bases left in between. The germline gives CDR1 SGHRS, CDR2 YFSETQ. This CDR3 comprises 13 residues. The CDR3 loop is CASSGTALDEQFF. CDR3 in DNA: TGCGCCAGCAGTGGGACGGCCTTGGATGAGCAGTTCTTC. Drawing the rest from reference TRBV5-1 and TRBJ2-1, the complete variable domain is KAGVTQTPRYLIKTRGQQVTLSCSPISGHRSVSWYQQTPGQGLQFLFEYFSETQRNKGNFPGRFSGRQFSNSRSEMNVSTLELGDSALYLCASSGTALDEQFFGPGTRLTVL.

V is TRBV4-3 and J is TRBJ2-3; the D is unclear. This CDR3 is 15 amino acids long. Deletions cut 5 bases from V and 2 bases from J, with 14 bases between. CDR1 LGHNA and CDR2 YSLEER come from the germline V gene. The CDR3 coding sequence is TGCGCCAGCAGCAAACTACGGATTCCCACAGATACGCAGTATTTT. Its translation is CASSKLRIPTDTQYF.

This chain joins TRBV10-3 and TRBJ1-2; unclear D gene. Germline V gene data show CDR1 as ENHRY and CDR2 as SYGVKD. The CDR3 is 18 amino acids. The ends were cut back, 4 bases at V and 1 base at J, with 22 bases in the middle. The DNA for the CDR3 is TGTGCCATCAGTGTTCTTCGGGCACCGGATTCTGTTAACTATGGCTACACCTTC. Translation: CAISVLRAPDSVNYGYTF.

The chain joins TRBV11-3 to TRBJ2-1; possible D gene TRBD1, 6 bases. CDR3 length: 18 amino acids. V lost 4 bases and J lost 3, with 22 bases in between. In germline, CDR1 is SGHNT, CDR2 YENEEA. The CDR3 reads CASSSDSWGQEHYNEQFF. In DNA form, the CDR3 reads TGTGCCAGCAGCTCAGATAGCTGGGGGCAGGAACACTACAATGAGCAGTTCTTC.

On this clone itself: This sample includes further DNA sequences coding for the same CDR3. The V and J genes are TRBV5-1 and TRBJ1-1; no clear D. Germline loops: CDR1 SGHRS, CDR2 YFSETQ. There are 15 residues in the CDR3. With 0 bases removed from V and 0 bases from J, the gap between germline ends came to 9 bases. CDR3 amino acids: CASSLAGRLNTEAFF. CDR3 DNA sequence: TGCGCCAGCAGCTTGGCTGGGAGGTTGAACACTGAAGCTTTCTTT. The full variable domain, with the rest looked up from reference TRBV5-1 and TRBJ1-1, is KAGVTQTPRYLIKTRGQQVTLSCSPISGHRSVSWYQQTPGQGLQFLFEYFSETQRNKGNFPGRFSGRQFSNSRSEMNVSTLELGDSALYLCASSLAGRLNTEAFFGQGTRLTVV.

The chain combines TRBV28 with TRBJ2-7, with 8 bases lining up with TRBD1. Germline CDR1 is MDHEN and CDR2 is SYDVKM. The V gene end was trimmed by 6 bases and the J gene end by 3 bases; junction bases not matched to a gene: 10. The CDR3 has 15 amino acids. The CDR3 DNA reads TGTGCCAGCAGCCAAGCCGGGACAGGCGGCTACGAGCAGTACTTC. As protein: CASSQAGTGGYEQYF.

V is TRBV5-1 and J is TRBJ2-1; 7 bases map to TRBD2. The CDR3 is 18 amino acids. Per germline, CDR1 SGHRS and CDR2 YFSETQ. J was trimmed by 10 bases and V by 4 bases; bases with no gene match: 23. The DNA for the CDR3 is TGCGCCAGCAGCCTTTTGCCCCCAGAGGTAGCGGGTTCGGGCGAGCAGTTCTTC. Residues: CASSLLPPEVAGSGEQFF.

The chain links TRBV5-6 to TRBJ1-1, with a possible D match to TRBD1 (6 bases). There are 17 residues in the CDR3. The ends were cut back, 6 bases at V and 4 bases at J, with 25 bases in the middle. Germline V gives CDR1 SGHDT, CDR2 YYEEEE. The CDR3, as DNA: TGTGCCAGCACCATCAGGGGACGCATTCGAGGTGGCACTGAAGCTTTCTTT. It specifies CASTIRGRIRGGTEAFF.

The rearrangement links TRBV29-1 to TRBJ2-7, with D possibly TRBD1 on 5 matching bases. Per germline, CDR1 SQVTM and CDR2 ANQGSEA. Between the trimmed V and J ends, which lost 5 bases and 2 bases, there was a span of 13 bases. This CDR3 spans 13 amino acids. The CDR3 loop is CSVYTQGTYEQYF. CDR3 nucleotide sequence: TGCAGCGTTTATACCCAGGGCACCTACGAGCAGTACTTC.

The chain carries TRBV7-9 and TRBJ2-5; D is unclear. Germline V lookup: CDR1 SEHNR, CDR2 FQNEAQ (reference sequence). Trimming removed 4 bases at V and 11 bases at J, with 17 bases between. The CDR3 totals 13 residues. The CDR3 DNA reads as TGTGCCAGCAGCTCCATGCAGGCGGCAGAGCAGTACTTC. This encodes CASSSMQAAEQYF.